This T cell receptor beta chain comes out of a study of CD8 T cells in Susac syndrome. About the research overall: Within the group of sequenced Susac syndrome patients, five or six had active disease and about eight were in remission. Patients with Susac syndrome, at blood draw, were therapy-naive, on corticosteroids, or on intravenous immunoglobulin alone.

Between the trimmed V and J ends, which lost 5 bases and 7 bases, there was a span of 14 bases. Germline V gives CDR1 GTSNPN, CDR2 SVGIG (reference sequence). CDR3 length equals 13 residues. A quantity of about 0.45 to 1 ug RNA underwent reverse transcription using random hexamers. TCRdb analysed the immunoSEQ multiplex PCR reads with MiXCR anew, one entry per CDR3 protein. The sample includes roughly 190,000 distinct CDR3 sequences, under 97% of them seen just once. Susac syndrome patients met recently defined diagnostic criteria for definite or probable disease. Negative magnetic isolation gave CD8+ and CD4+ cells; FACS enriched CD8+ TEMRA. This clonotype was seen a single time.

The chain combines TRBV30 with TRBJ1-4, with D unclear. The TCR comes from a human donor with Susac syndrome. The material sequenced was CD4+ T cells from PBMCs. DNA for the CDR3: TGTGCCTGGGACCGGGCCGCAGGTGAAAAACTGTTTTTT. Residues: CAWDRAAGEKLFF.